The T cell receptor beta chain described here comes from a study of blood T cell repertoires in COVID-19. Overall study context: Researchers got acute and convalescent COVID-19 samples from the United States, Italy and Spain.

Data came from immunoSEQ multiplex PCR; TCRdb stores just in-frame clones and leaves some out. The data show about 430,000 clones, with roughly 90% seen just once and 0.8% to 0.85% held by the top ten. This clone turned up a few times. Germline values: CDR1 LNHDA, CDR2 SQIVND (reference sequence). This CDR3 region has 15 residues. V shed 0 bases, J shed 8 bases, and the junction held 4 bases outside the gene matches. The chain carries TRBV19 and TRBJ1-5; 10 positions match TRBD1. This clonotype was sampled from a man between 18 and 29 years old with COVID-19, enrolled during active disease. The sequenced sample consisted of peripheral blood. In DNA, the CDR3 is TGTGCCAGTAGTATAGATTCGGGACAGGGGAAGCCCCAGCATTTT. It yields the protein CASSIDSGQGKPQHF.